This T cell receptor beta chain was documented in a study of cytomegalovirus exposure and HLA in healthy donors. Notes on the study in general: Trimming of TCR beta V- and J-genes showed a link, identified in a later analysis, to a missense DCLRE1C variant.

For this clone: Its antigen is not identified.

Per germline, CDR1 SNHLY and CDR2 FYNNEI. The CDR3 runs to 15 residues. Trimming cost V 6 bases and J 5 bases; bases outside gene matches: 8. A multiplex PCR was run with 60 Vbeta primers and 13 Jbeta primers. Sequenced by immunoSEQ multiplex PCR; TCRdb stores in-frame clones only, minus some. The sample contains some 270,000 clones, 80% to 95% of which appear only once. This TCR was recovered from a girl aged 2 to 10 in good health and CMV-seronegative. The sample was PBMCs. The chain joins TRBV2 to TRBJ2-5; 11 positions match TRBD2. Written as DNA, the CDR3 is TGTGCCAGCAGATTCATGCTAGCGGGAGGTGAGACCCAGTACTTC. Its protein product is CASRFMLAGGETQYF.